The rows below give T cell receptor beta chains drawn from one sample of a study of cytomegalovirus exposure and HLA in healthy donors. Measured with immunoSEQ multiplex PCR; TCRdb has only the in-frame clones, and not every one. This repertoire shows tens of thousands of clones, around 93% found once; its top ten account for around 1.1%. The material sequenced was PBMCs. Receptors originate from a woman aged 30 to 39 in good health and CMV-seropositive. Both conserved end residues are part of each CDR3. D genes are given only for firm matches. Some rows mark clone size as missing; the rest say once, few, many or name a class of expanded clone.

V,J,size,D,CDR3,DNA
TRBV7-9,TRBJ2-7,-,TRBD2,CASSDRTSGSSEQYF,TGTGCCAGCAGCGATAGGACTAGCGGGAGTAGCGAGCAGTACTTC
TRBV11-2,TRBJ2-1,-,-,CASSFDNEQFF,TGTGCCAGCAGCTTCGACAATGAGCAGTTCTTC
TRBV10-3,TRBJ1-5,-,-,CAIRPDSSNQPQHF,TGTGCCATCAGACCTGACAGTAGCAATCAGCCCCAGCATTTT
TRBV28,TRBJ2-2,-,-,CASSLSTGGVGELFF,TGTGCCAGCAGTTTGAGTACCGGAGGGGTCGGGGAGCTGTTTTTT
TRBV9,TRBJ2-6,-,TRBD2,CASSVGGGSGANVLTF,TGTGCCAGCAGCGTAGGGGGGGGGTCTGGGGCCAACGTCCTGACTTTC
TRBV6-1,TRBJ1-1,-,TRBD1,CASLLTGTGATEAFF,TGTGCCAGCCTACTGACCGGGACAGGGGCAACTGAAGCTTTCTTT
TRBV27,TRBJ2-5,-,TRBD2,CASSLLTSGRAGIIQETQYF,TGTGCCAGCAGTTTATTAACTAGCGGGAGGGCCGGGATAATCCAAGAGACCCAGTACTTC
TRBV6-6,TRBJ2-1,-,TRBD1,CASSYTSDRGEFF,TGTGCCAGCAGTTATACGTCGGACAGGGGAGAGTTCTTC
TRBV6-6,TRBJ1-6,-,-,CASSYSPDSPLHF,TGTGCCAGCAGTTACTCGCCAGATTCACCCCTCCACTTT
TRBV5-1,TRBJ2-7,-,-,CASSSPAEGEKQYF,TGCGCCAGCAGCTCGCCGGCCGAGGGGGAAAAGCAGTACTTC
TRBV4-1,TRBJ1-4,-,TRBD1,CATQQTGLNEKLFF,TGCGCCACCCAGCAGACAGGGTTAAATGAAAAACTGTTTTTT
TRBV11-2,TRBJ1-1,few,-,CASQLGPDTEAFF,TGTGCCAGCCAGTTGGGGCCGGACACTGAAGCTTTCTTT
TRBV6-6,TRBJ2-7,-,-,CASSYAREQYF,TGTGCCAGCAGTTACGCGCGCGAGCAGTACTTC
TRBV28,TRBJ2-2,once,-,CASSISKPTGELFF,TGTGCCAGCAGTATTAGTAAGCCCACCGGGGAGCTGTTTTTT
TRBV27,TRBJ2-7,once,-,CASSLSQGSYEQYF,TGTGCCAGCAGCCTTTCACAGGGCTCCTACGAGCAGTACTTC
TRBV19,TRBJ2-7,-,TRBD2,CASSSRTSGSYEQYF,TGTGCCAGTAGTTCAAGGACTAGCGGGAGCTACGAGCAGTACTTC
TRBV7-8,TRBJ2-1,-,TRBD1,CASSSGGPEQFF,TGTGCCAGCAGCTCAGGGGGTCCTGAGCAGTTCTTC
TRBV7-8,TRBJ1-2,-,-,CASSSPGLVLTF,TGTGCCAGCAGCTCGCCGGGACTCGTTTTAACCTTC
TRBV5-5,TRBJ2-5,-,-,CASSLEFWTVQETQYF,TGTGCCAGCAGCTTGGAATTCTGGACAGTGCAAGAGACCCAGTACTTC
TRBV29-1,TRBJ1-3,once,-,CSVELGEGTIYF,TGCAGCGTTGAGCTGGGCGAGGGCACCATATATTTT
TRBV19,TRBJ2-5,-,-,CATPPVAVQETQYF,TGTGCCACCCCTCCCGTGGCCGTTCAAGAGACCCAGTACTTC
TRBV9,TRBJ2-7,-,-,CASSAIGTYEQYF,TGTGCCAGCAGCGCAATTGGCACCTACGAGCAGTACTTC
TRBV25-1,TRBJ2-3,-,TRBD2,CASSELTSGRASDTQYF,TGTGCCAGCAGTGAGTTAACTAGCGGGAGGGCCTCTGATACGCAGTATTTT
TRBV11-2,TRBJ2-1,-,TRBD2,CASSYTPVGRDEQFF,TGTGCCAGCAGCTATACCCCAGTGGGGAGGGATGAGCAGTTCTTC
TRBV29-1,TRBJ2-1,-,TRBD2,CSVVGGTPNNEQFF,TGCAGCGTCGTGGGAGGGACGCCGAACAATGAGCAGTTCTTC
TRBV7-9,TRBJ2-2,-,TRBD2,CASSFIAGGSNTGELFF,TGTGCCAGCAGCTTCATAGCGGGAGGATCGAACACCGGGGAGCTGTTTTTT